Here is one T cell receptor beta chain with its context. The sample belongs to a study of blood T cell repertoires in COVID-19. On the study more broadly: Donors in the United States, Italy and Spain gave samples during acute or convalescent COVID-19. PBMCs, B-cell-depleted T cells, or T cells were the source of the cDNA or gDNA that made up the material.

V lost 3 bases, J lost 6 bases, and 4 bases stayed unmatched. This CDR3 is 14 amino acids long. CDR1 and CDR2 (germline): SGHRS, YFSETQ. In the original analysis: Reference gene primer amplification gave nucleated cell count estimates. Repertoires were generated with immunoSEQ multiplex PCR, while TCRdb's copy carries only in-frame clones and drops some. The D gene and trimming were derived from the DNA, and the V and J assignments and clone size from that table. The data show 200,000 to 250,000 clones, approximately 86% seen once. V is TRBV5-1 and J is TRBJ1-4; 8 bases fit TRBD1. The TCR originated in a man aged 18 to 30 with acute COVID-19. Input material: PBMCs or T cells enriched from blood (not recorded which). The CDR3 sequence is CASSSGGRDEKLFF. The CDR3 coding sequence is TGCGCCAGCAGCTCAGGGGGCAGGGATGAAAAACTGTTTTTT.